Included here is one TCR beta chain sequence, with context. This specimen belongs to a study of blood T cell repertoires in COVID-19. Study information: COVID-19 samples, acute and convalescent, were from the United States, Italy and Spain. PBMCs, B-cell-depleted T cells, or T cells provided the cDNA or gDNA that made up the material.

In the source study's methods: Reference gene primer amplification gave estimated nucleated cell counts. Sequencing used immunoSEQ multiplex PCR; TCRdb keeps in-frame clones, though not all of them. The V and J calls and the clone size are those of that table, but D and trimming were determined from the DNA. The sample carries 210,000 or so clones, about 85% recorded once. Trimming stripped 4 bases from V and 7 bases from J, with 13 bases between. This CDR3 has 13 residues. Germline V gene lookup returns CDR1 SGHTA and CDR2 FQGTGA. Sequenced material: peripheral blood. This chain links TRBV7-3 with TRBJ1-1, with D perhaps matching TRBD1 (6 bases). This clonotype originated in a woman aged 18-30 years who had recovered from COVID-19. The CDR3 protein is CASSSWGLGEAFF. CDR3 nucleotide sequence: TGTGCCAGCAGCTCCTGGGGGCTTGGTGAAGCTTTCTTT.